This passage covers 5 T cell receptor beta chains from one sample sequenced in a study of T-cell reconstitution after alpha-beta-depleted transplantation in children. The library targeted TCRbeta and was prepared with unique molecular identifiers. TCRdb fed the PCR reads into MiXCR, producing one record per CDR3 protein. The table includes a few hundred thousand distinct CDR3 sequences, around 27% detected once. The sequencing here drew on PBMCs, taken before TCRalphabeta/CD19-depleted stem cell transplant. These receptors were collected from a boy younger than two with Wiskott-Aldrich syndrome, due to receive a stem cell transplant.

The chain combines TRBV10-2 with TRBJ2-1; 8 nucleotides align to TRBD2. The CDR3 sequence is 15 residues long. V was clipped by 7 bases and J by 1 base; unmatched bases: 6. The germline V gene encodes CDR1 WSHSY and CDR2 SAAADI. The CDR3 spells CASTAGGRSYNEQFF. The DNA for the CDR3 is TGCGCCAGCACTGCAGGCGGGAGGTCCTACAATGAGCAGTTCTTC.

There are a few counts of this clonotype. V is TRBV2 and J is TRBJ2-5; 9 bases are a match to TRBD2. The V gene end was trimmed by 5 bases and the J gene end by 2 bases; junction bases not matched to a gene: 9. This CDR3 region has 16 residues. CDR1 and CDR2 (germline): SNHLY, FYNNEI. DNA of the CDR3: TGTGCCAGCAGTTCTCCCGGGACTAGCCTTCAAGAGACCCAGTACTTC. The encoded protein is CASSSPGTSLQETQYF.

This sequence joins TRBV9 and TRBJ2-3; possible D gene TRBD2, 6 bases. The length of the CDR3 is 16 residues. Deletions cut 4 bases from V and 0 bases from J, with 15 bases between. Germline CDR1 is SGDLS and CDR2 is YYNGEE. The CDR3, as DNA: TGTGCCAGCAGCAGACGACTAGATCCTAGCACAGATACGCAGTATTTT. It is translated as CASSRRLDPSTDTQYF. Variable domain in full (rest from reference TRBV9 and TRBJ2-3): DSGVTQTPKHLITATGQRVTLRCSPRSGDLSVYWYQQSLDQGLQFLIQYYNGEERAKGNILERFSAQQFPDLHSELNLSSLELGDSALYFCASSRRLDPSTDTQYFGPGTRLTVL.

The chain is built from TRBV30 and TRBJ2-5; D gene unclear. The CDR3 has 14 residues. The V gene lost 4 bases and the J gene lost 5 bases, with 17 bases spanning the gap. Germline assignment: CDR1 GTSNPN and CDR2 SVGIG (reference sequence). CDR3 sequence (DNA): TGTGCCTGGAACCGGGCCTTAAAAGGGGAGACCCAGTACTTC. Its protein product is CAWNRALKGETQYF.

This clonotype appeared a single time. This rearrangement joins TRBV3-1 to TRBJ2-5; the D gene is possibly TRBD2 (5 bases). Per germline, CDR1 LGHDT and CDR2 YNNKEL (reference sequence). Trimming stripped 1 base from V and 7 bases from J, with 10 bases between. This CDR3 is 13 amino acids long. CDR3 DNA sequence: TGTGCCAGCAGCCAAGTTATAGAGGGGACCCAGTACTTC. Amino acid sequence: CASSQVIEGTQYF.